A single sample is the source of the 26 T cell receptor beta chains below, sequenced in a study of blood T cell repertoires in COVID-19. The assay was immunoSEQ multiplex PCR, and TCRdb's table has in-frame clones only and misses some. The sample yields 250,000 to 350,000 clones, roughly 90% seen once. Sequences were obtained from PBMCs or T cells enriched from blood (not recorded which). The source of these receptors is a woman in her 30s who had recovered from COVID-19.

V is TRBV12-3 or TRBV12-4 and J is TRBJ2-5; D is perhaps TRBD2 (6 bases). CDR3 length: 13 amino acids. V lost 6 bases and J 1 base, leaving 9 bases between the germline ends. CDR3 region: CASRRDSQETQYF. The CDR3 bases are TGTGCCAGCAGGAGGGACTCCCAAGAGACCCAGTACTTC.

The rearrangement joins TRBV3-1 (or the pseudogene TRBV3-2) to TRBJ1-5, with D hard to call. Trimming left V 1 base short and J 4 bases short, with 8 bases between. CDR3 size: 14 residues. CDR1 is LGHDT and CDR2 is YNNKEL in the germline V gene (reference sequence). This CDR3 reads CASSQAQVNQPQHF. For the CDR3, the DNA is TGTGCCAGCAGCCAAGCCCAGGTTAATCAGCCCCAGCATTTT.

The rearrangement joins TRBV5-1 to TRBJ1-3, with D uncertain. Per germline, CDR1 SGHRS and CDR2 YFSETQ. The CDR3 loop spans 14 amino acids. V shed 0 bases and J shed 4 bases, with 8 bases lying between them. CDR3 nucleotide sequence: TGCGCCAGCAGCTTGGGGGGAGAAGGAAACACCATATATTTT. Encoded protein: CASSLGGEGNTIYF. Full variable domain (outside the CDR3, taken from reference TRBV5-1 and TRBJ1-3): KAGVTQTPRYLIKTRGQQVTLSCSPISGHRSVSWYQQTPGQGLQFLFEYFSETQRNKGNFPGRFSGRQFSNSRSEMNVSTLELGDSALYLCASSLGGEGNTIYFGEGSWLTVV.

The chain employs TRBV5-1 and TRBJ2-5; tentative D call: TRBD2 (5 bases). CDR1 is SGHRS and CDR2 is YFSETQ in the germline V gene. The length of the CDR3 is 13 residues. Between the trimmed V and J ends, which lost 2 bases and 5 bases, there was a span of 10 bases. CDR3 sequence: CASSLSSSETQYF. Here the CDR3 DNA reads TGCGCCAGCAGCTTATCTAGCTCCGAGACCCAGTACTTC.

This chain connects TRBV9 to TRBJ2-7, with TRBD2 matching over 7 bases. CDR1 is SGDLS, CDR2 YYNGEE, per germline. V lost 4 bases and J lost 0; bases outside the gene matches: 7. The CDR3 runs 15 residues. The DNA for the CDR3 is TGTGCCAGCAGCAGGAGCGGGGATAGCTCCTACGAGCAGTACTTC. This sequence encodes CASSRSGDSSYEQYF. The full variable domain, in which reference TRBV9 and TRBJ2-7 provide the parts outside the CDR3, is DSGVTQTPKHLITATGQRVTLRCSPRSGDLSVYWYQQSLDQGLQFLIQYYNGEERAKGNILERFSAQQFPDLHSELNLSSLELGDSALYFCASSRSGDSSYEQYFGPGTRLTVT.

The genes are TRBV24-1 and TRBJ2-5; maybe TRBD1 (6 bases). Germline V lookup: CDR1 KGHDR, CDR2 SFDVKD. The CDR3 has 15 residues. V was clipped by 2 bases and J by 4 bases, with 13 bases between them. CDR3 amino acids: CATSDSGGEGETQYF. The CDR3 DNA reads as TGTGCCACCAGTGATTCTGGGGGCGAGGGAGAGACCCAGTACTTC.

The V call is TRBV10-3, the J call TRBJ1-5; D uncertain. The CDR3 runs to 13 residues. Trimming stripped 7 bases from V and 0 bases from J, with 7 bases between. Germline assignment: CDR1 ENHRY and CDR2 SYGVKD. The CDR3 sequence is CAITADSNQPQHF. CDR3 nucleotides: TGTGCCATCACCGCGGATAGCAATCAGCCCCAGCATTTT.

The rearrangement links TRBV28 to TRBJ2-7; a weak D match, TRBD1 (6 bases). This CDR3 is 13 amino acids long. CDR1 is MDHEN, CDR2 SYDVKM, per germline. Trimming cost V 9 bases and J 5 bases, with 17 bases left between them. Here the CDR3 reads CASRQGNINEQYF. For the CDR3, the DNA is TGTGCCAGTCGGCAGGGGAACATCAACGAGCAGTACTTC.

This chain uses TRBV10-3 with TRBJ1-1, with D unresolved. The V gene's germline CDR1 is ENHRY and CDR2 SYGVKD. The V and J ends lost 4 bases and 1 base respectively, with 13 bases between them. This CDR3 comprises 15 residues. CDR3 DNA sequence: TGTGCCATCAGTGCTCCTGGACGGGAGAACACTGAAGCTTTCTTT. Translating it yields CAISAPGRENTEAFF.

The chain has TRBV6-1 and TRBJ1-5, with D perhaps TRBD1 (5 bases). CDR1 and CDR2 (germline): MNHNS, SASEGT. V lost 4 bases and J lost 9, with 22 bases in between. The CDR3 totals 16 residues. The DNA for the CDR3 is TGTGCCAGCAGTGGACGACTGGGGGGGGAGTCAATGCCCCAGCATTTT. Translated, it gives CASSGRLGGESMPQHF.

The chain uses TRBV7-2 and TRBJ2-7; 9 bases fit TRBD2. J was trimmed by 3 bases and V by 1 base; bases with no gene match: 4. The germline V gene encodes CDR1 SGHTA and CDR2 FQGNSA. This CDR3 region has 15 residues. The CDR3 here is CASSLVGGRVYEQYF. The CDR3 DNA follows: TGTGCCAGCAGCTTAGTTGGCGGGAGGGTCTACGAGCAGTACTTC.

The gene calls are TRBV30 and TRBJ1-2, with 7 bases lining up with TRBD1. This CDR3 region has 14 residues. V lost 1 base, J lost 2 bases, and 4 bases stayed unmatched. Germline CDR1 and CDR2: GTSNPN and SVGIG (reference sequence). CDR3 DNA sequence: TGTGCCTGGAGTGGACAGGGTAGGAACTATGGCTACACCTTC. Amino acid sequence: CAWSGQGRNYGYTF.

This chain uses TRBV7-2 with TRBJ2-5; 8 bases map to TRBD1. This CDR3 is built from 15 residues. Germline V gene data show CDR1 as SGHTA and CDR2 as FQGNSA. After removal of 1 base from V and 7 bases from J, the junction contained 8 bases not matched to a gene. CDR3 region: CASSLGQGARATQYF. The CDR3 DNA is TGTGCCAGCAGCTTAGGGCAGGGGGCGCGGGCGACCCAGTACTTC.

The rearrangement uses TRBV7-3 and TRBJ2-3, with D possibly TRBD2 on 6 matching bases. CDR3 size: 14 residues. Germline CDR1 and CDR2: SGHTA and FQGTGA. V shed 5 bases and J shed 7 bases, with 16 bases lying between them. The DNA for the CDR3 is TGTGCCAGCAGCGCCAGCCCGGGACTTTATACGCAGTATTTT. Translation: CASSASPGLYTQYF.

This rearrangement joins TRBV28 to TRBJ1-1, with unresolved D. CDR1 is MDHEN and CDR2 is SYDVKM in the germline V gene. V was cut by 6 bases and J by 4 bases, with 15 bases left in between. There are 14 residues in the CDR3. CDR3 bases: TGTGCCAGCAGACAACGACCTCGGGGCACTGAAGCTTTCTTT. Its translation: CASRQRPRGTEAFF. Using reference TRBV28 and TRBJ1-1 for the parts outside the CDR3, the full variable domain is DVKVTQSSRYLVKRTGEKVFLECVQDMDHENMFWYRQDPGLGLRLIYFSYDVKMKEKGDIPEGYSVSREKKERFSLILESASTNQTSMYLCASRQRPRGTEAFFGQGTRLTVV.

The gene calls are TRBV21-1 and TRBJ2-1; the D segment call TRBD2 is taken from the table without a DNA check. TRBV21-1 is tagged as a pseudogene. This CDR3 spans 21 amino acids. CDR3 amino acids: CASSKAPVPIGGRGAYNEQFF. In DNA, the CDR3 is TGTGCCAGCAGCAAAGCCCCGGTCCCTATAGGCGGGAGGGGGGCCTACAATGAGCAGTTCTTC.

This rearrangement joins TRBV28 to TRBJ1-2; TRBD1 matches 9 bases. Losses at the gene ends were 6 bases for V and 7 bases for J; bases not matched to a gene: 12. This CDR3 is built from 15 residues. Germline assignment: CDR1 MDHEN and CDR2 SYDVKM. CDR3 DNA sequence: TGTGCCAGCAGGCGTTACAGGGGGCGCGGGTTTGGCTACACCTTC. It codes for CASRRYRGRGFGYTF.

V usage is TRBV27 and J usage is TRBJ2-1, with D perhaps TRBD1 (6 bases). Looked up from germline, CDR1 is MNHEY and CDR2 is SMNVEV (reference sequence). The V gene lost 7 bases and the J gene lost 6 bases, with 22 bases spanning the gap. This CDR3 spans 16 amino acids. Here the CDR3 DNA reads TGTGCCAGCACCAGTTTCCTAAGGGGGAAGGGCAATGAGCAGTTCTTC. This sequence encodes CASTSFLRGKGNEQFF.

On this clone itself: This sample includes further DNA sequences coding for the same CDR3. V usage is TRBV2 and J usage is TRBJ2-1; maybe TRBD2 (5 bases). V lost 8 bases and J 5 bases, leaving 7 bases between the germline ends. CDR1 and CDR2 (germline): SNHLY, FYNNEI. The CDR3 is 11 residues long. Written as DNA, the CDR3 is TGTGCCAGCCGGCGGGACAATGAGCAGTTCTTC. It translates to CASRRDNEQFF.

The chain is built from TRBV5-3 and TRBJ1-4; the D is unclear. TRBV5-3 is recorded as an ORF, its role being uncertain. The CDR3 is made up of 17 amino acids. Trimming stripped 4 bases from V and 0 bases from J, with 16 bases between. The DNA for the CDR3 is TGTGCCAGAAGCCGAAAACGGGAGCCTGCAACTAATGAAAAACTGTTTTTT. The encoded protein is CARSRKREPATNEKLFF.

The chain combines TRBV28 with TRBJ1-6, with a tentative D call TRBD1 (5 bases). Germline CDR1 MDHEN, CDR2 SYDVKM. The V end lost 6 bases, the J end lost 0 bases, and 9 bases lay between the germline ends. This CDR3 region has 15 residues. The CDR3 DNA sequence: TGTGCCAGCAGGGGCGACAGCTCCTATAATTCACCCCTCCACTTT. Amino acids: CASRGDSSYNSPLHF.

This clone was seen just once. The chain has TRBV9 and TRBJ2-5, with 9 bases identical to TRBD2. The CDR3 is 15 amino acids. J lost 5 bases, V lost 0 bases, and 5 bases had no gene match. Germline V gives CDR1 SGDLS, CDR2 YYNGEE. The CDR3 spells CASSVGLAEPETQYF. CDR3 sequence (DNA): TGTGCCAGCAGCGTAGGACTAGCGGAACCCGAGACCCAGTACTTC.

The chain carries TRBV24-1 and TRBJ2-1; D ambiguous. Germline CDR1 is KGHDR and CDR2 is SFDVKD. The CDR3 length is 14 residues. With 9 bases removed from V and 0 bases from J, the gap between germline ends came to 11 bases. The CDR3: CATESRSSYNEQFF. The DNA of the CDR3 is TGTGCCACCGAGTCGCGGAGCTCCTACAATGAGCAGTTCTTC.

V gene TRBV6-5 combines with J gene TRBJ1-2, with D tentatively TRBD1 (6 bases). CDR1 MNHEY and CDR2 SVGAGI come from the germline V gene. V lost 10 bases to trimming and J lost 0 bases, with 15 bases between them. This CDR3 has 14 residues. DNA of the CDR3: TGTGCCACCCTAACAGGGCTGGCTAACTATGGCTACACCTTC. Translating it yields CATLTGLANYGYTF.

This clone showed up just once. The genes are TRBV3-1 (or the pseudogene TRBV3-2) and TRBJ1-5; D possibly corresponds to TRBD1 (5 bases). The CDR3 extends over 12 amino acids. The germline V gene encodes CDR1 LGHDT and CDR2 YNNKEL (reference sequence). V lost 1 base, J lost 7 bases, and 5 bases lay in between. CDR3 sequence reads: CASSQGQQPQHF. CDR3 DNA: TGTGCCAGCAGCCAAGGACAGCAGCCCCAGCATTTT.

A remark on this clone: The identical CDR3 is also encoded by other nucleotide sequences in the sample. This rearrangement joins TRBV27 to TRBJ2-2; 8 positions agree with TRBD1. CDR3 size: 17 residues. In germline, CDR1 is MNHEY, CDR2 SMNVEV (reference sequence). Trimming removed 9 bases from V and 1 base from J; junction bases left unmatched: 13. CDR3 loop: CASAGTGVQRNTGELFF. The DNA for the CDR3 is TGTGCCAGTGCCGGGACAGGCGTCCAGAGGAACACCGGGGAGCTGTTTTTT.